What follows is one TCR beta chain and its context. This specimen belongs to a study of blood T cell repertoires in COVID-19. In the original workflow: Cell counts per sample came from amplifying reference gene primers. This table comes from immunoSEQ multiplex PCR, and its TCRdb copy is limited to in-frame clones, with some not included. That table is the source of V, J and clone size, and D and trimming were worked out from the DNA. The sample has approximately 360,000 clones, around 89% seen once. In germline, CDR1 is MDHEN, CDR2 SYDVKM. V gave up 6 bases and J gave up 5 bases; unmatched junction bases: 7. This CDR3 is 15 amino acids long.

This chain links TRBV28 with TRBJ1-1, with 12 nucleotides matching TRBD1. The sequencing input was peripheral blood. The receptor was isolated from a man aged 40-50 years with acute or convalescent COVID-19. The CDR3 loop reads CASRYRDRGLTEAFF. Here the CDR3 DNA reads TGTGCCAGCAGGTACCGGGACAGGGGGCTGACTGAAGCTTTCTTT.